One sample yielded the 14 T cell receptor beta chains listed below, sequenced in a study of blood T cells in healthy people across ages. A second PCR, run for about 7 to 11 cycles, used a sample-barcoded 5' primer plus a J-beta primer mix. TCRdb reprocessed the 5' RACE reads via MiXCR and lists one record per CDR3 protein. The repertoire holds hundreds of thousands of distinct CDR3 sequences, with about 34% as singletons. What was sequenced was blood. The receptor set was obtained from a woman aged 80 or over in good health.

This clonotype occurred many times. The chain carries TRBV12-3 or TRBV12-4 and TRBJ2-5, with TRBD1 matching 7 bases. The CDR3 loop spans 14 amino acids. The V segment lost 5 bases and the J segment 3 bases; nucleotides outside the gene matches: 6. The CDR3, as DNA: TGTGCCAGCAGTCAACAGGGGCGAAAAGAGACCCAGTACTTC. Its protein product is CASSQQGRKETQYF.

The chain is built from TRBV7-2 and TRBJ1-5, with D perhaps TRBD1 (5 bases). Germline V lookup: CDR1 SGHTA, CDR2 FQGNSA. The CDR3 runs 14 residues. V was pared by 4 bases and J by 1 base, with 8 bases between. The CDR3 region is CASSSGRSNQPQHF. CDR3 bases: TGTGCCAGCAGCTCGGGACGGAGCAATCAGCCCCAGCATTTT.

A few counts support this clonotype. V gene TRBV30 combines with J gene TRBJ1-2, with 10 bases that match TRBD1. This CDR3 is built from 15 residues. J lost 7 bases, V lost 2 bases, and 10 bases had no gene match. Germline CDR1 reads GTSNPN; CDR2 reads SVGIG (reference sequence). The CDR3 DNA sequence: TGTGCCTGGAGTCGTAAGACAGGGGGCGTCTCTGGCTACACCTTC. This translates into CAWSRKTGGVSGYTF.

The table lists this clonotype with a few counts. J is TRBJ2-1 and V is TRBV20-1, with TRBD2 matching over 7 bases. This CDR3 is built from 15 residues. Per the germline V gene, CDR1 is DFQATT and CDR2 is SNEGSKA (reference sequence). V gave up 4 bases and J gave up 7 bases; unmatched junction bases: 13. The CDR3 nucleotides read TGCAGTGCTATACAGACTAGCTTGGGTGGAAATGAGCAGTTCTTC. This encodes CSAIQTSLGGNEQFF.

The chain combines TRBV9 with TRBJ1-6; D possibly corresponds to TRBD1 (5 bases). Germline CDR1 reads SGDLS; CDR2 reads YYNGEE. The germline V and J ends were trimmed by 3 bases and 4 bases, with 11 bases remaining between them. The CDR3 contains 15 residues. For the CDR3, the DNA is TGTGCCAGCAGCGGGGGGGGACGGTATAATTCACCCCTCCACTTT. It encodes CASSGGGRYNSPLHF.

This clonotype was seen many times. The chain has TRBV9 and TRBJ2-5, with TRBD2 as a possible D gene (7 bases). CDR3 length: 19 amino acids. Germline V gene lookup returns CDR1 SGDLS and CDR2 YYNGEE. The germline V and J ends were trimmed by 0 bases and 0 bases, with 21 bases remaining between them. The CDR3 sequence is CASSVGGGGDKKYQETQYF. CDR3 nucleotide sequence: TGTGCCAGCAGCGTAGGAGGGGGGGGGGATAAAAAGTACCAAGAGACCCAGTACTTC.

Worth noting for this clonotype: This may come from a read error, since a much larger clone is one base off. The chain has TRBV4-1 and TRBJ1-6; 7 bases agree with TRBD1. This CDR3 is built from 15 residues. Germline V gene sequence: CDR1 MGHRA, CDR2 YSYEKL. The CDR3 nucleotides read TGCGCCGGCAGCGACGACAGGGAGCTAAATTCACCCCTCCACTTT. Its protein product is CAGSDDRELNSPLHF.

The table lists this clonotype with many counts. The DNA of the CDR3 is TGCGCCAGCAGCATTACCCGGGACAGGGGAAGAGAGACCCAGTACTTC. Its protein is CASSITRDRGRETQYF. This chain connects TRBV5-1 to TRBJ2-5, with 10 bases fitting TRBD1. The V gene's germline CDR1 is SGHRS and CDR2 YFSETQ. V dropped 4 bases and J dropped 4; count of bases not matched to a gene: 10. The CDR3 is made up of 16 amino acids.

Points on this clonotype: A read error is possible here, since a much larger clone lies one base away. This chain's CDR3 is CASSLIVGVDEQYF. Written as DNA, the CDR3 is TGTGCCAGCAGCTTAATTGTAGGGGTGGATGAGCAGTACTTC. This chain joins TRBV7-2 and TRBJ2-5; D may be TRBD1 (5 bases). CDR1 and CDR2 from the germline V gene are SGHTA and FQGNSA. The V gene lost 2 bases and the J gene lost 11 bases, with 18 bases spanning the gap. The CDR3 is made up of 14 amino acids.

This clonotype was recorded at least ten times. The chain links TRBV24-1 to TRBJ1-2; no definite D call. The V gene's germline CDR1 is KGHDR and CDR2 SFDVKD. V lost 4 bases and J lost 6, with 14 bases in between. The CDR3 is made up of 14 amino acids. CDR3 protein: CATSDERLANGYTF. CDR3 DNA sequence: TGTGCCACCAGTGACGAGAGACTGGCAAATGGCTACACCTTC.

The sample holds a few counts of this clonotype. The chain recombines TRBV7-2 with TRBJ2-3; 9 nucleotides align to TRBD2. The CDR3 loop spans 16 amino acids. V lost 6 bases to trimming and J lost 1 base; unmatched junction nucleotides: 8. CDR1 is SGHTA, CDR2 FQGNSA, per germline. The CDR3 DNA reads as TGTGCCAGCAGGGAGGCGGGGGGGCTGGGCACAGATACGCAGTATTTT. Its protein product is CASREAGGLGTDTQYF.

The chain has TRBV20-1 and TRBJ2-3; D gene uncertain. The CDR3 spans 14 residues. The germline V gene has CDR1 DFQATT and CDR2 SNEGSKA (reference sequence). V was shortened by 0 bases and J by 5 bases, with 12 bases between the two germline ends. CDR3 in DNA: TGCAGTGCTAGAGAGCGAAAGATACGAGATACGCAGTATTTT. This encodes CSARERKIRDTQYF.

This clonotype was recorded once. This could be a read error, since a much larger clone is one nucleotide away. The V and J genes are TRBV4-2 and TRBJ1-1, with D unresolved. The CDR3 is 13 residues long. Germline lookup yields CDR1 LGHNA and CDR2 YNFKEQ. CDR3 DNA: TGTGCCAACAGCCAAGAGCGGGACACTGAAGCTTTCTTT. Protein product: CANSQERDTEAFF.

The V call is TRBV6-5, the J call TRBJ1-3; 8 bases align to TRBD1. The CDR3 is made up of 15 amino acids. The germline CDR1 and CDR2 sequences are MNHEY and SVGAGI. The J segment lost 3 bases and the V segment lost 5 bases, leaving 6 bases of the junction unmatched. The CDR3 coding sequence is TGTGCCAGCAGTCCCCAGGGGGCATTTGGAAACACCATATATTTT. Amino acid sequence: CASSPQGAFGNTIYF.